The 25 T cell receptor beta chains in this list originate from one sample, sequenced in a study of vaccination and CD4 T cells after COVID-19. The assay that was used to sequence DNA from cultured CD4+ T cells was the Oncomine TCR Beta short-read assay. A single record per CDR3 protein comes from TCRdb applying MiXCR to the PCR reads. The sample carries about 19,000 distinct CDR3 sequences, 45% to 60% recorded once. Their specific antigens are unknown. Treatment described: approximately nine-day PBMC culture with coronavirus spike peptide pools or control peptides (ViraFEST assay). The sequencing used CD4+ T cells from blood, cultured in vitro, collected after SARS-CoV-2 vaccination. Receptors originate from a human donor who had recovered from COVID-19.

In this sample, this clonotype turned up a few times. The chain is built from TRBV5-1 and TRBJ1-2; D ambiguous. CDR1 SGHRS and CDR2 YFSETQ come from the germline V gene. The V end was cut by 0 bases, the J end by 7 bases, with 10 bases between. This CDR3 has 13 amino acids. The CDR3 coding sequence is TGCGCCAGCAGCTTGGAGGGCTTCCTTGGCTACACCTTC. Translating gives CASSLEGFLGYTF. The variable domain in full, with the rest retrieved from reference TRBV5-1 and TRBJ1-2, is KAGVTQTPRYLIKTRGQQVTLSCSPISGHRSVSWYQQTPGQGLQFLFEYFSETQRNKGNFPGRFSGRQFSNSRSEMNVSTLELGDSALYLCASSLEGFLGYTFGSGTRLTVV.

The chain uses TRBV12-3 or TRBV12-4 and TRBJ1-1, with 7 bases lining up with TRBD1. V was pared by 6 bases and J by 1 base, with 8 bases of the junction left unmatched. The CDR3 has 15 amino acids. CDR3 sequence (DNA): TGTGCCAGCAGACCCCTCGGGACAGCGAACACTGAAGCTTTCTTT. Its protein is CASRPLGTANTEAFF.

For this clonotype: Germline and junction disagree at one end, which may indicate a read error. The chain's CDR3 is CSAWGPNTDAFF. The CDR3 DNA reads as TGCAGTGCATGGGGTCCTAACACTGACGCTTTCTTT. The chain couples TRBV20-1 to TRBJ1-1; D is ambiguous. Germline V gene data show CDR1 as DFQATT and CDR2 as SNEGSKA (reference sequence). The CDR3 consists of 12 residues.

This clonotype was found a few times. The genes are TRBV19 and TRBJ1-2; a weak D match, TRBD1 (5 bases). V lost 1 base and J lost 6, with 18 bases in between. This CDR3 is built from 16 residues. Germline V lookup: CDR1 LNHDA, CDR2 SQIVND (reference sequence). CDR3 protein: CASSIGAGSLDNGYTF. The CDR3 DNA is TGTGCCAGTAGTATAGGGGCAGGGTCGTTGGATAATGGCTACACCTTC.

This chain links TRBV6-2 or TRBV6-3 with TRBJ2-7; D is ambiguous. CDR1 MNHEY and CDR2 SVGEGT come from the germline V gene. The CDR3 loop spans 14 amino acids. V was cut by 2 bases and J by 5 bases, with 13 bases left in between. CDR3 residues: CASSYATYGDEQYF. In DNA form, the CDR3 reads TGTGCCAGCAGTTACGCGACGTATGGGGACGAGCAGTACTTC.

The chain carries TRBV18 and TRBJ1-2; 12 bases are a match to TRBD1. V was pared by 5 bases and J by 6 bases, with 7 bases of the junction left unmatched. The CDR3 is 15 amino acids. Germline V lookup: CDR1 KGHSH, CDR2 LQKENI. For the CDR3, the DNA is TGTGCCAGCTCATTAGGGACAGGGGGCGCAGATGGCTACACCTTC. Translation gives CASSLGTGGADGYTF.

The chain links TRBV25-1 to TRBJ1-1, with 8 bases lining up with TRBD1. CDR3 size: 11 residues. The V gene's germline CDR1 is MGHDK and CDR2 SYGVNS. With 4 bases clipped from V and 11 bases from J, the junction kept 3 bases outside the gene matches. The CDR3 DNA sequence: TGTGCCAGCAGTGGCCAGGGGGCGGCTTTCTTT. Its protein is CASSGQGAAFF.

This chain joins TRBV28 and TRBJ2-3, with 7 bases identical to TRBD2. CDR3 length: 14 residues. Germline V gene data show CDR1 as MDHEN and CDR2 as SYDVKM. The V and J ends lost 6 bases and 0 bases, in that order; junction bases with no gene match: 3. CDR3 nucleotides: TGTGCCAGCAGCGGCGGGGGTAGCACAGATACGCAGTATTTT. This codes for CASSGGGSTDTQYF.

V gene TRBV20-1 combines with J gene TRBJ1-2; no definite D call. The germline gives CDR1 DFQATT, CDR2 SNEGSKA (reference sequence). Between the trimmed V and J ends, which lost 6 bases and 2 bases, there was a span of 13 bases. The CDR3 contains 13 residues. CDR3 sequence (DNA): TGCAGTGCCGTGGACCGACAAAACTATGGCTACACCTTC. Amino acid sequence: CSAVDRQNYGYTF.

This clonotype came up once. The chain recombines TRBV4-3 with TRBJ1-1, with unresolved D. The CDR3 length is 15 residues. V was shortened by 0 bases and J by 6 bases, with 14 bases between the two germline ends. Germline lookup yields CDR1 LGHNA and CDR2 YSLEER. CDR3 residues: CASSQDHSNLAEAFF. The CDR3 coding sequence is TGCGCCAGCAGCCAAGATCACAGTAATCTCGCTGAAGCTTTCTTT.

The rearrangement links TRBV2 to TRBJ2-3, with a weak D call TRBD2 (5 bases). V was shortened by 3 bases and J by 0 bases, with 10 bases between the two germline ends. This CDR3 is built from 15 residues. Germline CDR1 SNHLY, CDR2 FYNNEI. CDR3 DNA: TGTGCCAGCAGTGAGTTGCGGGCGAGCACAGATACGCAGTATTTT. It translates to CASSELRASTDTQYF.

The V gene is TRBV6-1, the J gene TRBJ1-6; D is uncertain. V lost 5 bases and J lost 7, with 18 bases in between. This CDR3 has 16 amino acids. The germline V gene encodes CDR1 MNHNS and CDR2 SASEGT. In DNA form, the CDR3 reads TGTGCCAGCAGTCTAACGACTCTGGGTACGAATTCACCCCTCCACTTT. This gives the protein CASSLTTLGTNSPLHF.

The chain couples TRBV4-1 to TRBJ1-2, with 7 nucleotides matching TRBD1. After removal of 0 bases from V and 2 bases from J, the junction contained 3 bases not matched to a gene. CDR3 length: 15 residues. Germline V gives CDR1 MGHRA, CDR2 YSYEKL. The CDR3 here is CASSQEMDRNYGYTF. The CDR3 bases are TGCGCCAGCAGCCAAGAGATGGACAGGAACTATGGCTACACCTTC.

This chain connects TRBV19 to TRBJ1-2; D is possibly TRBD1 (6 bases). The CDR3 contains 13 residues. Germline V gives CDR1 LNHDA, CDR2 SQIVND (reference sequence). Between the trimmed V and J ends, which lost 3 bases and 4 bases, there was a span of 9 bases. The CDR3 DNA reads TGTGCCAGTAGTATGGACAGCATCTATGGCTACACCTTC. Protein product: CASSMDSIYGYTF.

J is TRBJ2-5 and V is TRBV24-1; D is perhaps TRBD1 or TRBD2 (5 bases each). Germline CDR1 is KGHDR and CDR2 is SFDVKD. CDR3 length equals 14 residues. V lost 3 bases and J lost 5, with 12 bases in between. The CDR3 here is CATSDPGTSETQYF. CDR3 nucleotides: TGTGCCACCAGTGATCCCGGGACGTCGGAGACCCAGTACTTC.

V gene TRBV15 combines with J gene TRBJ1-1; D remains unclear. The CDR3 sequence is 14 residues long. Germline V gives CDR1 LNHNV, CDR2 YYDKDF (reference sequence). The ends were cut back, 0 bases at V and 1 base at J, with 6 bases in the middle. CDR3 bases: TGTGCCACCAGCAGAGATGTTGCGAACACTGAAGCTTTCTTT. This gives the protein CATSRDVANTEAFF.

This chain joins TRBV7-2 and TRBJ2-2; D is uncertain. The CDR3 has 15 residues. The V gene's germline CDR1 is SGHTA and CDR2 FQGNSA. The V end lost 2 bases, the J end lost 3 bases, and 10 bases lay between the germline ends. In DNA form, the CDR3 reads TGTGCCAGCAGCTTAAGGGCACCAGACACCGGGGAGCTGTTTTTT. It is translated as CASSLRAPDTGELFF.

This clonotype has a handful of counts. The rearrangement uses TRBV2 and TRBJ2-7, with TRBD1 identical over 7 bases. The ends lost 8 bases at V and 3 bases at J; junction bases unmatched: 4. The CDR3 runs to 12 residues. Per the germline V gene, CDR1 is SNHLY and CDR2 is FYNNEI. DNA of the CDR3: TGTGCCAGCGCGAGGGACAGCTACGAGCAGTACTTC. Amino acid sequence: CASARDSYEQYF.

The rearrangement joins TRBV6-1 to TRBJ1-5; TRBD1 agrees at 9 bases. CDR3 size: 15 residues. J gave up 3 bases and V 5 bases, and 5 bases lay outside the gene matches. Germline V gene lookup returns CDR1 MNHNS and CDR2 SASEGT. The CDR3 loop reads CASSQGQGFNQPQHF. DNA for the CDR3: TGTGCCAGCAGTCAGGGACAGGGCTTCAATCAGCCCCAGCATTTT.

V usage is TRBV20-1 and J usage is TRBJ1-3; the D is unclear. V gave up 5 bases and J gave up 8 bases, with 10 bases separating them. This CDR3 is built from 11 residues. Germline assignment: CDR1 DFQATT and CDR2 SNEGSKA (reference sequence). In DNA form, the CDR3 reads TGCAGTGCTTCACTGTTCGACACCATATATTTT. It specifies CSASLFDTIYF.

Only one count was recorded for this clonotype. The chain links TRBV5-1 to TRBJ2-7; the match to TRBD2 covers 10 bases. Germline V lookup: CDR1 SGHRS, CDR2 YFSETQ. The CDR3 loop spans 15 amino acids. The ends lost 0 bases at V and 2 bases at J; junction bases unmatched: 2. The CDR3 DNA reads as TGCGCCAGCAGCTTGGGTCTAGCGGGAGCCTACGAGCAGTACTTC. This sequence encodes CASSLGLAGAYEQYF. Full variable domain (remainder filled in from reference TRBV5-1 and TRBJ2-7): KAGVTQTPRYLIKTRGQQVTLSCSPISGHRSVSWYQQTPGQGLQFLFEYFSETQRNKGNFPGRFSGRQFSNSRSEMNVSTLELGDSALYLCASSLGLAGAYEQYFGPGTRLTVT.

The rearrangement joins TRBV20-1 to TRBJ2-5; 9 bases map to TRBD1. Germline trimming cut 4 bases from V and 2 bases from J; bases unmatched to any gene: 8. Germline V gene lookup returns CDR1 DFQATT and CDR2 SNEGSKA (reference sequence). This CDR3 has 15 residues. The DNA for the CDR3 is TGCAGTGCTAAGGGGGACAGGGAACATCAAGAGACCCAGTACTTC. Protein: CSAKGDREHQETQYF.

The chain carries TRBV4-3 and TRBJ1-6, with D uncertain. V was cut by 0 bases and J by 1 base, with 16 bases left in between. This CDR3 has 19 residues. The V gene's germline CDR1 is LGHNA and CDR2 YSLEER. CDR3 region: CASSQEAITAGSYNSPLHF. The DNA of the CDR3 is TGCGCCAGCAGCCAAGAGGCGATCACGGCGGGATCCTATAATTCACCCCTCCACTTT.

This chain links TRBV30 with TRBJ1-1; 9 bases line up with TRBD1. V shed 4 bases, J shed 1 base, and the junction held 1 base outside the gene matches. CDR1 and CDR2 from the germline V gene are GTSNPN and SVGIG (reference sequence). This CDR3 is built from 13 residues. Written as DNA, the CDR3 is TGTGCCTGGACGGGACAGGGGAACACTGAAGCTTTCTTT. This sequence encodes CAWTGQGNTEAFF.

V is TRBV7-2 and J is TRBJ1-1; 9 bases line up with TRBD1. Germline V gene lookup returns CDR1 SGHTA and CDR2 FQGNSA. The CDR3 contains 15 residues. V trimming: 5 bases; J trimming: 4 bases; junction bases outside the gene matches: 8. The CDR3 nucleotides read TGTGCCAGCAGCACGCAGGGACAGGGAGGCACTGAAGCTTTCTTT. Residues: CASSTQGQGGTEAFF.